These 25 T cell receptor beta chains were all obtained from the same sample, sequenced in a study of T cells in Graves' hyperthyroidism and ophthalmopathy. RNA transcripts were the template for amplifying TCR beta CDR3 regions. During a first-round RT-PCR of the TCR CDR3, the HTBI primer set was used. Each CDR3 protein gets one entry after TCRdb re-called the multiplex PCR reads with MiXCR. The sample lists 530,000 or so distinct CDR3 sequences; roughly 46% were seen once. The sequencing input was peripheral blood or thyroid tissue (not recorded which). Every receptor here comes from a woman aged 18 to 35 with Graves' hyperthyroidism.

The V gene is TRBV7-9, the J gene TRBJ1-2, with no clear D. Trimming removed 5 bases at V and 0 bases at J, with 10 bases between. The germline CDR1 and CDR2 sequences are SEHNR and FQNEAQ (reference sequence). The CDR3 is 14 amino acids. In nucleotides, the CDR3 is TGTGCCAGCAGCGAGGCGGCTTCTAACTATGGCTACACCTTC. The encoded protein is CASSEAASNYGYTF.

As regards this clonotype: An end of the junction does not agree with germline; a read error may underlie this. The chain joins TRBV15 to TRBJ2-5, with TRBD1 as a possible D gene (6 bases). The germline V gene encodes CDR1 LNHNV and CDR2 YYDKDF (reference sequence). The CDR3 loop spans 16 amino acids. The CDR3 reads CATRRWGPGLQGTQYF. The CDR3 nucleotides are TGTGCCACCAGACGTTGGGGGCCAGGGTTACAAGGGACCCAGTACTTC.

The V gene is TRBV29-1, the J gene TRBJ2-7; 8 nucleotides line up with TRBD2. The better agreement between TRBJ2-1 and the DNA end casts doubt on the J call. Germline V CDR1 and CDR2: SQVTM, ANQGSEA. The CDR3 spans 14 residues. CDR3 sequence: CSVVAGGTYNEQFF. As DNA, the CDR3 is TGCAGCGTTGTGGCGGGAGGAACCTACAATGAGCAGTTCTTC.

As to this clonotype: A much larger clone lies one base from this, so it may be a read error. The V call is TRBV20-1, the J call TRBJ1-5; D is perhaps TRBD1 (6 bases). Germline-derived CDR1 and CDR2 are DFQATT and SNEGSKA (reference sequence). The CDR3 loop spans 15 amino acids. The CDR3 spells CSVPKAGDSNEPQHF. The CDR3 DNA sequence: TGCAGTGTCCCTAAAGCAGGGGATAGCAATGAGCCCCAGCATTTT.

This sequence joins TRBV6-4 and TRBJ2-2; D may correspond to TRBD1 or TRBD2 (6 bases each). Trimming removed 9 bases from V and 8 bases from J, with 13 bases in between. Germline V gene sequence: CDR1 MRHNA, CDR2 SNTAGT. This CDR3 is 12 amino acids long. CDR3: CAREEGTGELFF. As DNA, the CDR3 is TGTGCCAGAGAGGAGGGGACAGGGGAGCTGTTTTTT.

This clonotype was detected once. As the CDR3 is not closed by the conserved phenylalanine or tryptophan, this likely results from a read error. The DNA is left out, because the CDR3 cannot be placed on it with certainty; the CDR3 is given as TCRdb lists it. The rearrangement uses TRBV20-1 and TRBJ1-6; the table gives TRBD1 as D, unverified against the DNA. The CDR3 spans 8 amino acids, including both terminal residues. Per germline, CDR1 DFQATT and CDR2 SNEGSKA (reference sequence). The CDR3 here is CSAPPPPQ.

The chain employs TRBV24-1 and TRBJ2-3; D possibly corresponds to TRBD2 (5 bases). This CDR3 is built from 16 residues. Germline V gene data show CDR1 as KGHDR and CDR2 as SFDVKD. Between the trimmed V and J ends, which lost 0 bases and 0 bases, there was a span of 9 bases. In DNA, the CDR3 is TGTGCCACCAGTGATTTGTCTGGCGGGAGCACAGATACGCAGTATTTT. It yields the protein CATSDLSGGSTDTQYF.

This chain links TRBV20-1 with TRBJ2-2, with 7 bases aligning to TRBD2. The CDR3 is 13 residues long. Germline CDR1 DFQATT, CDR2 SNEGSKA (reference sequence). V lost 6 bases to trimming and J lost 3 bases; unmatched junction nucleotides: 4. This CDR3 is CSASGLYTGELFF. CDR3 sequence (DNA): TGCAGTGCCTCGGGACTATACACCGGGGAGCTGTTTTTT.

CDR3 coding DNA: TGTGCCACCGGGCCGGGATCTAACTATGGCTACACCTTC. It codes for CATGPGSNYGYTF. The chain uses TRBV24-1 and TRBJ1-2; D gene uncertain. Germline V gene lookup returns CDR1 KGHDR and CDR2 SFDVKD. The ends were cut back, 9 bases at V and 0 bases at J, with 10 bases in the middle. The CDR3 sequence is 13 residues long.

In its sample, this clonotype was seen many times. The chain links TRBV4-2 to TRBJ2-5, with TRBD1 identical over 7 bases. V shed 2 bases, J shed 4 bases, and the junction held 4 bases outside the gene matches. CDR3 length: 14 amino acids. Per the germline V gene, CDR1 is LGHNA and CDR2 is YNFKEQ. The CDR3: CASSQPGTVETQYF. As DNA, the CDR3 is TGTGCCAGCAGCCAACCAGGGACAGTAGAGACCCAGTACTTC.

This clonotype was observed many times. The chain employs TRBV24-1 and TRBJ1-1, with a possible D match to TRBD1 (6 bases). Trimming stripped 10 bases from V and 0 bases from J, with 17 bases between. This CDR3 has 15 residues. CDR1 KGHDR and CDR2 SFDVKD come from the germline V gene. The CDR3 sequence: CATRDTGSMNTEAFF. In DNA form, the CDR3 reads TGTGCCACAAGAGATACAGGGTCTATGAACACTGAAGCTTTCTTT.

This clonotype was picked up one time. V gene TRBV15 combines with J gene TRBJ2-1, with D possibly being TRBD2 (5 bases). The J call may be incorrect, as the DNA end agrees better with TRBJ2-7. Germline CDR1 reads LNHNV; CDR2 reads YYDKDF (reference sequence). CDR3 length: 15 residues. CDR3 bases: TGTGCCACCAGCAGAGAAGAGGGCCTTTTCAATGAGCAGTACTTC. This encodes CATSREEGLFNEQYF.

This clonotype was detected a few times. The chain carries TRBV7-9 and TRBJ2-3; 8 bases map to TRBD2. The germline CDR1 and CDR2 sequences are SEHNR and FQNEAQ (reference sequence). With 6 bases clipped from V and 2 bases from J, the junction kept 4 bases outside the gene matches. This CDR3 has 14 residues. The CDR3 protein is CASRTSGATDTQYF. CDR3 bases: TGTGCCAGCAGAACTAGCGGCGCCACAGATACGCAGTATTTT.

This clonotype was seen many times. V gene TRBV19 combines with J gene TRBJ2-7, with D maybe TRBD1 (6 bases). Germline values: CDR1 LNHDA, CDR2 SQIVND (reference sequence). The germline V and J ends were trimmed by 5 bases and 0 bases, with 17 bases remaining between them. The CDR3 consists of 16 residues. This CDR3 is CASSPPTGSFSYEQYF. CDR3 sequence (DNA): TGTGCCAGTAGTCCTCCGACAGGATCCTTCTCCTACGAGCAGTACTTC.

CDR3 protein: CAIRDDRGFVTEAFF. The CDR3 bases are TGTGCCATCAGGGACGACAGGGGATTTGTCACTGAAGCTTTCTTT. This chain joins TRBV10-3 and TRBJ1-1, with 8 positions matching TRBD1. The V and J ends lost 6 bases and 4 bases, in that order; junction bases with no gene match: 10. Germline values: CDR1 ENHRY, CDR2 SYGVKD. This CDR3 spans 15 amino acids.

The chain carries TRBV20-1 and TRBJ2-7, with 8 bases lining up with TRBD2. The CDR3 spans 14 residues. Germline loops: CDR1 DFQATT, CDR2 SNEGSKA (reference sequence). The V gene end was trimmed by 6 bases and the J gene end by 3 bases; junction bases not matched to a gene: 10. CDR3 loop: CSARPGGGNYEQYF. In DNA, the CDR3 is TGCAGTGCCCGCCCTGGCGGGGGGAACTACGAGCAGTACTTC.

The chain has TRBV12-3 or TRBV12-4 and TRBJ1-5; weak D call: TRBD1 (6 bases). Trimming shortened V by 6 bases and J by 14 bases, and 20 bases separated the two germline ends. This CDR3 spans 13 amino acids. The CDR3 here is CASSFRGHGYEHF. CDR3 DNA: TGTGCCAGCAGCTTCCGGGGACATGGGTACGAGCATTTT.

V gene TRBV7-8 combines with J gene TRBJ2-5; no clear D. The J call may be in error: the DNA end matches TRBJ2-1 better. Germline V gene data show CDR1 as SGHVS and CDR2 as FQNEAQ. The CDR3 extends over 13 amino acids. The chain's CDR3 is CASSLVKVHEQFF. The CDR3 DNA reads TGTGCCAGCAGCTTAGTTAAGGTCCATGAGCAGTTCTTC.

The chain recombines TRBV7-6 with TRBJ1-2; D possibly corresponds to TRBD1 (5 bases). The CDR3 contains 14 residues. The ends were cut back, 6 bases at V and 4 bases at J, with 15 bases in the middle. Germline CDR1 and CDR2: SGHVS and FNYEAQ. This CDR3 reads CASSYTGRTYGYTF. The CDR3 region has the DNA TGTGCCAGCAGTTATACGGGACGGACCTATGGCTACACCTTC.

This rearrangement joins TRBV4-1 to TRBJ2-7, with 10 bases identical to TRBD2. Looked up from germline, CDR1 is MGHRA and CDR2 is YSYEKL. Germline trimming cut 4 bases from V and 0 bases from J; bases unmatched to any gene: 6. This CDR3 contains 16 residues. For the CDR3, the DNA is TGCGCCAGCAGCCCAGCGGGACTAGCGAGCTCCTACGAGCAGTACTTC. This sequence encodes CASSPAGLASSYEQYF.

CDR3 DNA: TGTGCCTGGAGTGTACTGAGGGGGTGGGGAAGTAATTCTGGCGAGCAGTACTTC. Its translation is CAWSVLRGWGSNSGEQYF. V and J are TRBV7-6 and TRBJ2-7; a weak D match, TRBD1 (6 bases). Germline V lookup: CDR1 SGHVS, CDR2 FNYEAQ. V lost 11 bases, J lost 6 bases, and 35 bases lay in between. CDR3 size: 18 residues. The whole variable domain, filled in from reference TRBV7-6 and TRBJ2-7, reads GAGVSQSPRYKVTKRGQDVALRCDPISGHVSLYWYRQALGQGPEFLTYFNYEAQQDKSGLPNDRFSAERPEGSISTLTIQRTEQRDSAMYRCAWSVLRGWGSNSGEQYFGPGTRLTVT.

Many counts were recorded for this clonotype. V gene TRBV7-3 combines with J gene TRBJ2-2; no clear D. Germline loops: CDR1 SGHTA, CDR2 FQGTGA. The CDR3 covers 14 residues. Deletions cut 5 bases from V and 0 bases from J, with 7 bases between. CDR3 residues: CASSPGSNTGELFF. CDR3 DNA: TGTGCCAGCAGCCCCGGTTCGAACACCGGGGAGCTGTTTTTT.

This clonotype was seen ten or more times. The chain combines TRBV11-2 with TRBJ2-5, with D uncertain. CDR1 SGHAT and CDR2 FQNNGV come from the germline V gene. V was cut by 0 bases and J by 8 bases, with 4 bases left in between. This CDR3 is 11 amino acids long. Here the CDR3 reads CASSLETTQYF. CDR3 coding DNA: TGTGCCAGCAGCTTAGAAACAACCCAGTACTTC.

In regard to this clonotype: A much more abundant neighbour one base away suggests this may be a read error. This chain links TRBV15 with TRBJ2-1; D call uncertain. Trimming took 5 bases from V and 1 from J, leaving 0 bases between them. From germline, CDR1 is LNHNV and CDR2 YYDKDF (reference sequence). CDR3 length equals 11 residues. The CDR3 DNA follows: TGTGCCACCAGCTCCTACAATGAGCAGTTCTTC. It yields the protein CATSSYNEQFF.

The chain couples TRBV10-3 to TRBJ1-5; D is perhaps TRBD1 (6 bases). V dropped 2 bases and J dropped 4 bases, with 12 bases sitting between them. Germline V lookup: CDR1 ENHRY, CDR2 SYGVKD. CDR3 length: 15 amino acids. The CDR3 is CAISEPGDINQPQHF. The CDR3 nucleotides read TGTGCCATCAGTGAGCCAGGGGACATAAATCAGCCCCAGCATTTT.